These 25 T cell receptor beta chains originate from one sample sequenced in a study of T cell responses to AZD1222 COVID-19 vaccine. TCRdb keeps only in-frame clones here, not all; method: immunoSEQ multiplex PCR. Counted here are 170,000 or so clones, approximately 90% occurring once; the ten biggest clones make up less than 3%. The material sequenced was peripheral blood, taken on day 0 of AZD1222 vaccination. The receptors here all came from an adult in good health.

This clone was counted only a few times. The chain recombines TRBV6-5 with TRBJ1-1; TRBD1 might be the D (6 bases). CDR1 and CDR2 (germline): MNHEY, SVGAGI. Trimming cost V 5 bases and J 4 bases, with 17 bases left between them. The CDR3 is made up of 15 amino acids. The CDR3 region has the DNA TGTGCCAGCAGTAGACCACAGGGCGCGGGCACTGAAGCTTTCTTT. Encoded protein: CASSRPQGAGTEAFF.

The sample holds a few counts of this clone. J is TRBJ2-1 and V is TRBV4-1, with 7 bases fitting TRBD2. CDR1 is MGHRA and CDR2 is YSYEKL in the germline V gene. Trimming cost V 1 base and J 6 bases; bases outside gene matches: 9. The CDR3 contains 16 residues. The CDR3 sequence is CASSQAGRPDFNEQFF. In DNA, the CDR3 is TGCGCCAGCAGCCAAGCCGGGAGGCCCGACTTCAATGAGCAGTTCTTC.

The rearrangement links TRBV11-2 to TRBJ2-1; TRBD2 might be the D (6 bases). The germline V gene encodes CDR1 SGHAT and CDR2 FQNNGV. V gave up 2 bases and J gave up 6 bases, with 11 bases separating them. CDR3 length equals 14 residues. CDR3: CASSLSAGPNEQFF. The CDR3 region has the DNA TGTGCCAGCAGCTTATCGGCGGGGCCCAATGAGCAGTTCTTC.

The chain has TRBV19 and TRBJ1-2; D gene ambiguous. Germline V gives CDR1 LNHDA, CDR2 SQIVND (reference sequence). Trimming removed 0 bases at V and 4 bases at J, with 9 bases between. The CDR3 covers 14 residues. CDR3: CASSIEAQIYGYTF. The CDR3, as DNA: TGTGCCAGTAGTATAGAGGCACAGATCTATGGCTACACCTTC.

J is TRBJ2-7 and V is TRBV2; D might be TRBD1 (6 bases). Germline CDR1 and CDR2: SNHLY and FYNNEI. Deletions cut 7 bases from V and 6 bases from J, with 16 bases between. This CDR3 is 13 amino acids long. The CDR3 sequence: CASKRDTPGEQYF. CDR3 DNA sequence: TGTGCCAGCAAAAGGGACACGCCGGGCGAGCAGTACTTC. The full variable domain, in which reference TRBV2 and TRBJ2-7 provide the parts outside the CDR3, is EPEVTQTPSHQVTQMGQEVILRCVPISNHLYFYWYRQILGQKVEFLVSFYNNEISEKSEIFDDQFSVERPDGSNFTLKIRSTKLEDSAMYFCASKRDTPGEQYFGPGTRLTVT.

The chain couples TRBV5-4 to TRBJ2-3; 11 bases map to TRBD2. Per germline, CDR1 SGHNT and CDR2 YYREEE (reference sequence). The CDR3 has 16 residues. The junction had 6 bases not matched to a gene; V was cut back by 2 bases and J by 4 bases. CDR3 coding DNA: TGTGCCAGCAGCTTATACGGGACTAGCGGAGCAGATACGCAGTATTTT. Translated: CASSLYGTSGADTQYF.

The chain has TRBV6-6 and TRBJ1-2; possible D gene TRBD1, 5 bases. This CDR3 is 14 amino acids long. Trimming stripped 5 bases from V and 8 bases from J, with 18 bases between. Germline V lookup: CDR1 MNHNY, CDR2 SVGAGI (reference sequence). The CDR3 DNA is TGTGCCAGCAGTGATCAGGGACCGCCCGGGGGCTACACCTTC. Its translation: CASSDQGPPGGYTF.

The rearrangement joins TRBV19 to TRBJ2-7; D gene uncertain. From germline, CDR1 is LNHDA and CDR2 SQIVND (reference sequence). V was shortened by 3 bases and J by 4 bases, with 10 bases between the two germline ends. This CDR3 region has 13 residues. CDR3 sequence reads: CASSIHWGYEQYF. CDR3 DNA: TGTGCCAGTAGTATCCATTGGGGATACGAGCAGTACTTC.

The chain links TRBV30 to TRBJ2-2, with D uncertain. This CDR3 has 13 amino acids. CDR1 and CDR2 from the germline V gene are GTSNPN and SVGIG (reference sequence). Trimming left V 3 bases short and J 3 bases short, with 8 bases between. This CDR3 reads CAWRPTYTGELFF. CDR3 nucleotide sequence: TGTGCCTGGAGGCCAACATACACCGGGGAGCTGTTTTTT.

Only one count was recorded for this clone. The chain joins TRBV13 to TRBJ2-7; D is unresolved. The CDR3 length is 14 residues. The germline V and J ends were trimmed by 2 bases and 5 bases, with 13 bases remaining between them. The germline gives CDR1 PRHDT, CDR2 FYEKMQ (reference sequence). This chain's CDR3 is CASSLKTVAHEQYF. DNA for the CDR3: TGTGCCAGCAGCTTAAAGACTGTCGCCCACGAGCAGTACTTC.

The chain uses TRBV4-1 and TRBJ2-5; D is tentatively TRBD1 or TRBD2 (5 bases each). The germline V gene has CDR1 MGHRA and CDR2 YSYEKL. This CDR3 is 16 amino acids long. Trimming took 1 base from V and 0 from J, leaving 12 bases between them. CDR3 DNA sequence: TGCGCCAGCAGCCAAGTTAGGGGAGCGGACCAAGAGACCCAGTACTTC. The encoded protein is CASSQVRGADQETQYF.

V and J are TRBV7-2 and TRBJ2-7; 8 nucleotides match TRBD2. V lost 2 bases, J lost 0 bases, and 3 bases stayed unmatched. Germline V lookup: CDR1 SGHTA, CDR2 FQGNSA. CDR3 length equals 15 residues. CDR3 DNA sequence: TGTGCCAGCAGCTTAATACTAGCGGACTCCTACGAGCAGTACTTC. Translation gives CASSLILADSYEQYF.

The chain employs TRBV19 and TRBJ1-2; 7 nucleotides match TRBD1. V shed 3 bases, J shed 4 bases, and the junction held 5 bases outside the gene matches. Germline loops: CDR1 LNHDA, CDR2 SQIVND (reference sequence). The CDR3 is 14 amino acids. The CDR3 sequence: CASSIRTGPYGYTF. The DNA for the CDR3 is TGTGCCAGTAGTATCCGGACAGGCCCCTATGGCTACACCTTC.

There are a few counts of this clone. The genes are TRBV20-1 and TRBJ1-5, with D perhaps TRBD1 (5 bases). This CDR3 spans 14 amino acids. V dropped 3 bases and J dropped 2 bases, with 11 bases sitting between them. Germline V gives CDR1 DFQATT, CDR2 SNEGSKA (reference sequence). The CDR3 DNA reads as TGCAGTGCTAGTGAGGGAGGGGGCAATCAGCCCCAGCATTTT. Residues: CSASEGGGNQPQHF.

The J gene is TRBJ2-1, the V gene TRBV7-9; 7 positions match TRBD1. The CDR3 totals 15 residues. Germline-derived CDR1 and CDR2 are SEHNR and FQNEAQ (reference sequence). V was clipped by 4 bases and J by 8 bases; unmatched bases: 11. Here the CDR3 reads CASSYPDRARHEQFF. Written as DNA, the CDR3 is TGTGCCAGCAGCTACCCCGACAGGGCCCGCCATGAGCAGTTCTTC.

This clone was seen a few times. The V call is TRBV6-5, the J call TRBJ1-5; D possibly corresponds to TRBD1 (6 bases). Germline V CDR1 and CDR2: MNHEY, SVGAGI. V shed 10 bases and J shed 3 bases, with 16 bases lying between them. The CDR3 has 14 amino acids. This chain's CDR3 is CATLRTETNQPQHF. Here the CDR3 DNA reads TGTGCCACTCTCCGGACAGAAACCAATCAGCCCCAGCATTTT.

The chain combines TRBV6-6 with TRBJ2-7; weak D call: TRBD2 (6 bases). Per the germline V gene, CDR1 is MNHNY and CDR2 is SVGAGI (reference sequence). V dropped 4 bases and J dropped 1 base, with 11 bases sitting between them. This CDR3 contains 14 residues. The CDR3 here is CASSSPGGSYEQYF. For the CDR3, the DNA is TGTGCCAGCAGTTCTCCCGGGGGTTCCTACGAGCAGTACTTC.

This chain joins TRBV30 and TRBJ2-5; TRBD1 agrees at 7 bases. Germline V gives CDR1 GTSNPN, CDR2 SVGIG (reference sequence). Trimming at V came to 1 base and at J to 9 bases, leaving 8 bases not matched to a gene. CDR3 length: 13 amino acids. CDR3 in DNA: TGTGCCTGGAGTGGTCTGGCAGGGGGTTCCCAGTACTTC. Translating gives CAWSGLAGGSQYF.

V and J are TRBV30 and TRBJ1-1, with 7 positions matching TRBD1. This CDR3 comprises 14 residues. The V segment lost 1 base and the J segment 0 bases; nucleotides outside the gene matches: 2. Germline values: CDR1 GTSNPN, CDR2 SVGIG (reference sequence). The CDR3 loop reads CAWSAGTVNTEAFF. The CDR3 bases are TGTGCCTGGAGTGCCGGGACAGTGAACACTGAAGCTTTCTTT.

The chain is built from TRBV1 and TRBJ1-2. TRBV1 is a listed pseudogene. This CDR3 comprises 13 residues. The CDR3 sequence is CTSSPPGRYGYTF. As DNA, the CDR3 is TGCACCAGCAGCCCCCCGGGGCGCTATGGCTACACCTTC.

This chain joins TRBV19 and TRBJ1-3; D is undetermined. The CDR3 totals 14 residues. Trimming pared 4 bases from V and 0 bases from J, leaving 7 bases between. Germline CDR1 reads LNHDA; CDR2 reads SQIVND (reference sequence). The CDR3 nucleotides read TGTGCCAGTAGTAGTAGATACTCTGGAAACACCATATATTTT. Its protein product is CASSSRYSGNTIYF.

CDR3 residues: CASSLDGYGTEAFF. The CDR3 nucleotides are TGCGCCAGCAGCTTGGACGGGTACGGCACTGAAGCTTTCTTT. This chain connects TRBV5-1 to TRBJ1-1; D is undetermined. Germline V lookup: CDR1 SGHRS, CDR2 YFSETQ. The CDR3 contains 14 residues. The germline V and J ends were trimmed by 0 bases and 4 bases, with 10 bases remaining between them.

The gene calls are TRBV7-2 and TRBJ1-1; TRBD1 agrees at 7 bases. This CDR3 is 14 amino acids long. Losses at the gene ends were 3 bases for V and 8 bases for J; bases not matched to a gene: 9. Germline V gene data show CDR1 as SGHTA and CDR2 as FQGNSA. CDR3 sequence: CASSFTGEGHEAFF. The CDR3 region has the DNA TGTGCCAGCAGCTTTACAGGGGAGGGCCACGAAGCTTTCTTT.

This chain connects TRBV7-3 to TRBJ2-5; 10 bases align to TRBD2. After removal of 5 bases from V and 0 bases from J, the junction contained 3 bases not matched to a gene. The CDR3 is 15 amino acids. Germline-derived CDR1 and CDR2 are SGHTA and FQGTGA. The CDR3 region has the DNA TGTGCCAGCAGCATCGGACTAGCGGACCAAGAGACCCAGTACTTC. It encodes CASSIGLADQETQYF.

This clone has a handful of counts. Relative to the germline gene, one junction end is altered; a read error may explain this. The chain joins TRBV6-5 to TRBJ1-2, with D unresolved. The CDR3 is 14 amino acids. CDR1 and CDR2 from the germline V gene are MNHEY and SVGAGI. Written as DNA, the CDR3 is TGTGCCAGCAGCTACCGGACCGTGACCTATGACTACACCTTC. Translated: CASSYRTVTYDYTF.